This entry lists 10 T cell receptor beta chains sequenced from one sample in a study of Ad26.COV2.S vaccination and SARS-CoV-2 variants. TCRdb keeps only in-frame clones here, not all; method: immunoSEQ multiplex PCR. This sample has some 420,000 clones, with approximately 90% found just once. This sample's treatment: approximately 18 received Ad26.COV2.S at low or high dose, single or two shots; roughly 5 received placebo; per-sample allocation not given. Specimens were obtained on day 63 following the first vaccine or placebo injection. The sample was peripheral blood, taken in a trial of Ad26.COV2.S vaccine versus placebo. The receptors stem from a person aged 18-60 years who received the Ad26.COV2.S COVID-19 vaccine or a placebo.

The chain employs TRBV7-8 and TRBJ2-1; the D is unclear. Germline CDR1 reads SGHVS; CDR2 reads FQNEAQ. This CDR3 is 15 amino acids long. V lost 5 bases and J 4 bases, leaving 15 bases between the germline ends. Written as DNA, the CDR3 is TGTGCCAGCAGCCCACGACGGTTGGGATACAATGAGCAGTTCTTC. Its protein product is CASSPRRLGYNEQFF.

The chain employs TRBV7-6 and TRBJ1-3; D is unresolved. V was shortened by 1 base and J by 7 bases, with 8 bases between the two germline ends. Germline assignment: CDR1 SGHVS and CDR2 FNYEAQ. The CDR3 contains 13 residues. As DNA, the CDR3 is TGTGCCAGCAGCTTAGGGACCTACAACACCATATATTTT. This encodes CASSLGTYNTIYF.

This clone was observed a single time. CDR3 coding DNA: TGTGCCAGCACCGTGGGGGGCGGCTATGGCTACACCTTC. Translation gives CASTVGGGYGYTF. J is TRBJ1-2 and V is TRBV6-5, with TRBD1 as a possible D gene (6 bases). From germline, CDR1 is MNHEY and CDR2 SVGAGI. V shed 7 bases and J shed 4 bases, with 13 bases lying between them. This CDR3 comprises 13 residues.

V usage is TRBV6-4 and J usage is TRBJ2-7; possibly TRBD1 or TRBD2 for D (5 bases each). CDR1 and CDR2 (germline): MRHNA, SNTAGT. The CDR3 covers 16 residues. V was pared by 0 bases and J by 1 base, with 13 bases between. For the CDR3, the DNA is TGTGCCAGCAGTGACTCGGCCGGGGACGGATCCTACGAGCAGTACTTC. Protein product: CASSDSAGDGSYEQYF.

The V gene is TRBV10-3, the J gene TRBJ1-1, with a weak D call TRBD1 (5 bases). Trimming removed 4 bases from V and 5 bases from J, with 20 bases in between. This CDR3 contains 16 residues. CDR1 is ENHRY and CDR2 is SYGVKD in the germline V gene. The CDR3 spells CAISGGEVSLGTEAFF. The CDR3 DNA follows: TGTGCCATCAGTGGGGGGGAAGTGTCATTGGGGACTGAAGCTTTCTTT.

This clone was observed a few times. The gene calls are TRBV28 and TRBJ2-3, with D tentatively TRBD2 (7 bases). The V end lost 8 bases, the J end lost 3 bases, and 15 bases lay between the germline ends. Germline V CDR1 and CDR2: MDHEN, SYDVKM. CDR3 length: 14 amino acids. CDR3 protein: CASGGAGGTDTQYF. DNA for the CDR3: TGTGCCAGCGGGGGGGCCGGGGGTACAGATACGCAGTATTTT.

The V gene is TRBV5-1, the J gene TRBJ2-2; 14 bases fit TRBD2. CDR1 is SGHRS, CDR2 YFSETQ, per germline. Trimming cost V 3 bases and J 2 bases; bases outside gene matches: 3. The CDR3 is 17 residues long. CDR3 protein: CASSWTSGGTNTGELFF. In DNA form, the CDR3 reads TGCGCCAGCAGCTGGACTAGCGGGGGGACCAACACCGGGGAGCTGTTTTTT.

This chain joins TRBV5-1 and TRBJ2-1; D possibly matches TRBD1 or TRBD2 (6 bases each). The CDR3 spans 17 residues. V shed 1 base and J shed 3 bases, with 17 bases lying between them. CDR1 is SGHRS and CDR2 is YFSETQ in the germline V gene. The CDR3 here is CASSLRGAGRLYNEQFF. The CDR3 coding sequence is TGCGCCAGCAGCTTGAGGGGGGCGGGGCGCCTCTACAATGAGCAGTTCTTC.

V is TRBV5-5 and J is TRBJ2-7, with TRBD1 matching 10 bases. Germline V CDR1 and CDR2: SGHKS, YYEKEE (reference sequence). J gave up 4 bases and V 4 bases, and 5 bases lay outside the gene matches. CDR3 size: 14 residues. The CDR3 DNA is TGTGCCAGCAGCGGGACAGGGGTGGGTTACGAGCAGTACTTC. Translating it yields CASSGTGVGYEQYF.

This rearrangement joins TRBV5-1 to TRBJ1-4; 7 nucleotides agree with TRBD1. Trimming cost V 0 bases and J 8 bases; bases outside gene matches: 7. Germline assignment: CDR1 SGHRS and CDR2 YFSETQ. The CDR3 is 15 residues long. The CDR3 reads CASSLGGQREEKLFF. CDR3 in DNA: TGCGCCAGCAGCTTGGGGGGACAGAGGGAGGAAAAACTGTTTTTT. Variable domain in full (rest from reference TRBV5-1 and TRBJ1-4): KAGVTQTPRYLIKTRGQQVTLSCSPISGHRSVSWYQQTPGQGLQFLFEYFSETQRNKGNFPGRFSGRQFSNSRSEMNVSTLELGDSALYLCASSLGGQREEKLFFGSGTQLSVL.